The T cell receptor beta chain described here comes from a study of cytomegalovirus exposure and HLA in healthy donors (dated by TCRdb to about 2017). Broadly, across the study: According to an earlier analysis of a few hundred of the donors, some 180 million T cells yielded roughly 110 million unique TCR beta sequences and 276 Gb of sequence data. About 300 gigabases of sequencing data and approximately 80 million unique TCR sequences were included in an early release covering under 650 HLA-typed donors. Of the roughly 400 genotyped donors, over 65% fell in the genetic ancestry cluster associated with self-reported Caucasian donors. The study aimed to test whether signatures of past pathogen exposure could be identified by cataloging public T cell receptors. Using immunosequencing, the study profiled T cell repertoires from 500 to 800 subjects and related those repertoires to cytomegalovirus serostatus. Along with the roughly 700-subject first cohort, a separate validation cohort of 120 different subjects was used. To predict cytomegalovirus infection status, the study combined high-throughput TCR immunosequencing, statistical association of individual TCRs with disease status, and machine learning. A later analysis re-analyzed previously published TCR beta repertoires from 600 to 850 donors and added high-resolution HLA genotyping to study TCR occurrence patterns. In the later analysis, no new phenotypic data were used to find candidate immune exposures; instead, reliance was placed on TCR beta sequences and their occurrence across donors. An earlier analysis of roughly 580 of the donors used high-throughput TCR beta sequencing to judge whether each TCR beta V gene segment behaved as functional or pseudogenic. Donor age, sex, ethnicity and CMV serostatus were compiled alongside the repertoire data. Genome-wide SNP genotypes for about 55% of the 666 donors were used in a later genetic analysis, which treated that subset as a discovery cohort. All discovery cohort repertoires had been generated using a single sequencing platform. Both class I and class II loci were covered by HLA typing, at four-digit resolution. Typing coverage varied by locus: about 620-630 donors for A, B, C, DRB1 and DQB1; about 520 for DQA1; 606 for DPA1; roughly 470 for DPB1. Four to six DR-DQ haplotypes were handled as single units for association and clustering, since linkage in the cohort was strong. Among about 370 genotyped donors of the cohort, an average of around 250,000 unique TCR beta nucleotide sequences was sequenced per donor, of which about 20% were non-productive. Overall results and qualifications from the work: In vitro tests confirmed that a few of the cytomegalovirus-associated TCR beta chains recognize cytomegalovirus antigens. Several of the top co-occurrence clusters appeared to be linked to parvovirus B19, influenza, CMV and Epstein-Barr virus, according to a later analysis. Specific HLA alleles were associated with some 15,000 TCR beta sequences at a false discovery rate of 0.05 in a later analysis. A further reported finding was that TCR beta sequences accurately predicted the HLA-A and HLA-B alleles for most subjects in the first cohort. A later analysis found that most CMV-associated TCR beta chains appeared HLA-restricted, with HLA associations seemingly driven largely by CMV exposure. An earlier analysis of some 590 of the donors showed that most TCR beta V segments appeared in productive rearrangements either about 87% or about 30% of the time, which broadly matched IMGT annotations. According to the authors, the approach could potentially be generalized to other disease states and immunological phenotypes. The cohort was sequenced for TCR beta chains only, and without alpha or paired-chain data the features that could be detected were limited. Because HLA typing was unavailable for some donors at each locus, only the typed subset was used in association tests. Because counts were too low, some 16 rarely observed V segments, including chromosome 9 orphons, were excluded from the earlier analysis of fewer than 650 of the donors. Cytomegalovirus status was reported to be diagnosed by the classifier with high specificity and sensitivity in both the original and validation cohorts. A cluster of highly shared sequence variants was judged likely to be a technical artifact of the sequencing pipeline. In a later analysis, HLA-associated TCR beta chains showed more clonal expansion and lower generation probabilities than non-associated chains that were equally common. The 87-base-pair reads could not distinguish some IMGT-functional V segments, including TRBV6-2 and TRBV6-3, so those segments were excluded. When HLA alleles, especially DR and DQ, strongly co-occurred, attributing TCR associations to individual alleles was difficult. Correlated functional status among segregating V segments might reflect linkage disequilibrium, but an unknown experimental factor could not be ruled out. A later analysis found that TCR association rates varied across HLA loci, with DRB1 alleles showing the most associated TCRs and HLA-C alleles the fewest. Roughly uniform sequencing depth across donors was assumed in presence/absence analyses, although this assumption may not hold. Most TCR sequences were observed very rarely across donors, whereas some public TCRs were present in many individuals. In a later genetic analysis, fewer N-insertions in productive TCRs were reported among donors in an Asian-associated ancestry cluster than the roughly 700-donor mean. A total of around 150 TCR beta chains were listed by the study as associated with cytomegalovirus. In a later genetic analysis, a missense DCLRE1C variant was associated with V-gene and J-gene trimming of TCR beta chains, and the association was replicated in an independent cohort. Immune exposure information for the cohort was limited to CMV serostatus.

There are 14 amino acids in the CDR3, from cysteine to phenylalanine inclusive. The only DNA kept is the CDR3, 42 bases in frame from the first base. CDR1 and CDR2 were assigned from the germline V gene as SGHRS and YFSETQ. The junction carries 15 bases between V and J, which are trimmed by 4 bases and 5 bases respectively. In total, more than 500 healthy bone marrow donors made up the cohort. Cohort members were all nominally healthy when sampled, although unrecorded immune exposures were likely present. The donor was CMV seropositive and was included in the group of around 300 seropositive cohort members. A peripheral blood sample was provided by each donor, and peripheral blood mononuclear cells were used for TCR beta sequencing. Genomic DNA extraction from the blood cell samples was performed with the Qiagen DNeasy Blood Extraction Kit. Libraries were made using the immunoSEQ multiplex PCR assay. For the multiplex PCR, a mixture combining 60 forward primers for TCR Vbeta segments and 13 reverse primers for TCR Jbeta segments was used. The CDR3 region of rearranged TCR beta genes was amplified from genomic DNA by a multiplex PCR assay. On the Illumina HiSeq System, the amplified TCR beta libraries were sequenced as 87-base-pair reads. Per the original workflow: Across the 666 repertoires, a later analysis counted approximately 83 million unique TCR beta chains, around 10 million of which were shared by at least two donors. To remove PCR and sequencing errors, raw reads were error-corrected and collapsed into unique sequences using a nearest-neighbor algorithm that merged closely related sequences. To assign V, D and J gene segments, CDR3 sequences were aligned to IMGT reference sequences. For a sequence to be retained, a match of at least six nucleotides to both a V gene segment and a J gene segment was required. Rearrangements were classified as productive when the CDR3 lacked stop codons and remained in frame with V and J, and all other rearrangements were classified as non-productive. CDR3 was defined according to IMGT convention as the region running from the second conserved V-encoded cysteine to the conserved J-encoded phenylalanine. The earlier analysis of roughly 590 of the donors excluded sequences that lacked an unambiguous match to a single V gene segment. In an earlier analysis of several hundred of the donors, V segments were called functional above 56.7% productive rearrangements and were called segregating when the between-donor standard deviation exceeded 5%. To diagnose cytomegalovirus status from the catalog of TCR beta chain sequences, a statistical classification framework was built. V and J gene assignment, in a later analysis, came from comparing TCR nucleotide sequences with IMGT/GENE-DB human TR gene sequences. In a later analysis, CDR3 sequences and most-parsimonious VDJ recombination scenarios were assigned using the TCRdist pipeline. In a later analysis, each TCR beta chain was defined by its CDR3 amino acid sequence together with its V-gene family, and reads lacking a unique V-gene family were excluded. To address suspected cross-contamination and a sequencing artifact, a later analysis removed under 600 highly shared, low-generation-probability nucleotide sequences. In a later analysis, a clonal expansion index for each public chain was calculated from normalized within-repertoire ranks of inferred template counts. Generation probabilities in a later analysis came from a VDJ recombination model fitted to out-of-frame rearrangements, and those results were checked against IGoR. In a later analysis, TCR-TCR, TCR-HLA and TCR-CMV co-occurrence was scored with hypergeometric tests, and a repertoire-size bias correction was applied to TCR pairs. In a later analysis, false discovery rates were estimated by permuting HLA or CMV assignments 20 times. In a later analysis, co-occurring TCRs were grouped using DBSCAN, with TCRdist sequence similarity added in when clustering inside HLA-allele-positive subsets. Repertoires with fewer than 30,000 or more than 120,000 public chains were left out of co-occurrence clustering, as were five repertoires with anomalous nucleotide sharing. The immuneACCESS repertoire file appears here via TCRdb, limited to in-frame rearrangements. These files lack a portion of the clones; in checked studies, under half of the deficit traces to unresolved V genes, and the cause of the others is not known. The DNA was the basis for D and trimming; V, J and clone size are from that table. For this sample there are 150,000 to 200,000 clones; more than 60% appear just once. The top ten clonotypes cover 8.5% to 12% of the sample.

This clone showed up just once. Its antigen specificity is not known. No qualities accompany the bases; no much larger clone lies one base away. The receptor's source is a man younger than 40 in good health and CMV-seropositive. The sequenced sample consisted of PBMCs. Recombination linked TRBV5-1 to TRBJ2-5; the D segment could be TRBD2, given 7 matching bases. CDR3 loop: CASSRNREGETQYF. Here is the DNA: TGCGCCAGCAGCCGTAACAGGGAGGGCGAGACCCAGTACTTC.